The 21 T cell receptor beta chains in this list originate from one sample, sequenced in a study of OX40 agonist ivuxolimab in advanced cancers. Generated by immunoSEQ multiplex PCR, the TCRdb table keeps only in-frame clones and is missing some. The repertoire holds 35,000 to 50,000 clones, approximately 84% seen once, with under 40% in the top ten. The input for sequencing was CD4+ or CD8+ T cells sorted from blood, taken in a trial of the OX40 agonist ivuxolimab. The receptors come from an adult with an advanced solid tumor such as melanoma, head and neck, liver or kidney cancer.

The rearrangement uses TRBV28 and TRBJ1-1; TRBD1 is a possible D gene (5 bases). The CDR3 sequence is 13 residues long. Between the trimmed V and J ends, which lost 2 bases and 8 bases, there was a span of 12 bases. CDR1 and CDR2 from the germline V gene are MDHEN and SYDVKM. The CDR3 DNA sequence: TGTGCCAGCAGTTTACCCCGCTGGGGGGAAGCTTTCTTT. Translating gives CASSLPRWGEAFF.

This chain connects TRBV11-2 to TRBJ2-1; perhaps D is TRBD1 or TRBD2 (5 bases each). Trimming removed 3 bases at V and 8 bases at J, with 17 bases between. Germline values: CDR1 SGHAT, CDR2 FQNNGV. The CDR3 sequence is 15 residues long. This chain's CDR3 is CASSFRDPYKHEQFF. DNA of the CDR3: TGTGCCAGCAGCTTCCGGGACCCTTATAAACATGAGCAGTTCTTC.

The chain carries TRBV13 and TRBJ2-7; tentatively, D is TRBD1 (5 bases). CDR3 size: 14 residues. V gave up 1 base and J gave up 2 bases, with 9 bases separating them. Germline assignment: CDR1 PRHDT and CDR2 FYEKMQ (reference sequence). CDR3 loop: CASSLEGQAYEQYF. CDR3 DNA sequence: TGTGCCAGCAGCTTAGAAGGACAAGCCTACGAGCAGTACTTC. The full variable domain, its missing parts supplied by reference TRBV13 and TRBJ2-7, is AAGVIQSPRHLIKEKRETATLKCYPIPRHDTVYWYQQGPGQDPQFLISFYEKMQSDKGSIPDRFSAQQFSDYHSELNMSSLELGDSALYFCASSLEGQAYEQYFGPGTRLTVT.

The chain combines TRBV28 with TRBJ1-2; D may be TRBD1 (6 bases). V was pared by 2 bases and J by 4 bases, with 8 bases between. Germline V gene data show CDR1 as MDHEN and CDR2 as SYDVKM. This CDR3 contains 13 residues. Here the CDR3 reads CASSLTGSYGYTF. The CDR3 nucleotides read TGTGCCAGCAGTTTAACAGGGTCCTATGGCTACACCTTC.

V gene TRBV6-6 combines with J gene TRBJ2-5; no definite D call. Trimming removed 6 bases at V and 5 bases at J, with 13 bases between. CDR1 MNHNY and CDR2 SVGAGI come from the germline V gene (reference sequence). This CDR3 is built from 13 residues. CDR3 sequence (DNA): TGTGCCAGCAGCCCGCCCCCGGGTGAGACCCAGTACTTC. Its translation is CASSPPPGETQYF.

The chain recombines TRBV5-4 with TRBJ2-3; 9 nucleotides line up with TRBD2. V lost 1 base, J lost 10 bases, and 7 bases stayed unmatched. Germline V gives CDR1 SGHNT, CDR2 YYREEE (reference sequence). The CDR3 is made up of 14 amino acids. DNA for the CDR3: TGTGCCAGCAGCTTGTCTAGCGGGGTGGCGGCGCAGTATTTT. This sequence encodes CASSLSSGVAAQYF.

The chain employs TRBV27 and TRBJ2-5; D unclear. With 2 bases removed from V and 1 base from J, the gap between germline ends came to 8 bases. CDR3 length: 14 amino acids. Looked up from germline, CDR1 is MNHEY and CDR2 is SMNVEV (reference sequence). CDR3 nucleotide sequence: TGTGCCAGCAGTTTAATGGGCAGCCAAGAGACCCAGTACTTC. Amino acid sequence: CASSLMGSQETQYF.

In DNA, the CDR3 is TGTGCTAGTGGTTTGCGTGACACTGAAGCTTTCTTT. Translation: CASGLRDTEAFF. The genes are TRBV12-5 and TRBJ1-1; no reliable D call. The CDR3 loop spans 12 amino acids. With 2 bases removed from V and 3 bases from J, the gap between germline ends came to 4 bases. Germline assignment: CDR1 LGHNT and CDR2 FRNRAP. Drawing the rest from reference TRBV12-5 and TRBJ1-1, the complete variable domain is DARVTQTPRHKVTEMGQEVTMRCQPILGHNTVFWYRQTMMQGLELLAYFRNRAPLDDSGMPKDRFSAEMPDATLATLKIQPSEPRDSAVYFCASGLRDTEAFFGQGTRLTVV.

V gene TRBV4-2 combines with J gene TRBJ1-3; 7 nucleotides line up with TRBD1. Germline-derived CDR1 and CDR2 are LGHNA and YNFKEQ. The length of the CDR3 is 16 residues. The trim removed 3 bases at V and 0 bases at J, leaving 5 bases unmatched. DNA for the CDR3: TGTGCCAGCAGCCAGGGACAGCCCAGCTCTGGAAACACCATATATTTT. This encodes CASSQGQPSSGNTIYF.

V and J are TRBV7-9 and TRBJ2-1; 14 positions match TRBD2. CDR1 and CDR2 (germline): SEHNR, FQNEAQ (reference sequence). The length of the CDR3 is 17 residues. J gave up 5 bases and V 3 bases, and 6 bases lay outside the gene matches. CDR3 nucleotide sequence: TGTGCCAGCAGCTTTTTTGGACTAGCGGGAGGCCACAATGAGCAGTTCTTC. Amino acids: CASSFFGLAGGHNEQFF. The full variable domain, rest sourced from reference TRBV7-9 and TRBJ2-1, is DTGVSQNPRHKITKRGQNVTFRCDPISEHNRLYWYRQTLGQGPEFLTYFQNEAQLEKSRLLSDRFSAERPKGSFSTLEIQRTEQGDSAMYLCASSFFGLAGGHNEQFFGPGTRLTVL.

The chain recombines TRBV5-1 with TRBJ2-3; TRBD1 matches at 7 bases. Germline lookup yields CDR1 SGHRS and CDR2 YFSETQ. Trimming took 3 bases from V and 2 from J; bases not matched to a gene: 6. The CDR3 runs to 15 residues. The CDR3 DNA follows: TGCGCCAGCAGCTCGGGACAGCTGATCACAGATACGCAGTATTTT. Amino acids: CASSSGQLITDTQYF.

V gene TRBV4-1 combines with J gene TRBJ1-2, with D perhaps matching TRBD1 (5 bases). The CDR3 has 17 amino acids. Trimming removed 8 bases from V and 1 base from J, with 23 bases in between. CDR1 and CDR2 (germline): MGHRA, YSYEKL. CDR3 in DNA: TGCGCCAGCTGGGGGGGAGGGCGGGGACGGGATAACTATGGCTACACCTTC. Protein product: CASWGGGRGRDNYGYTF.

This rearrangement joins TRBV28 to TRBJ1-5, with D perhaps matching TRBD1 (6 bases). This CDR3 is built from 16 residues. The V end was cut by 4 bases, the J end by 0 bases, with 13 bases between. The germline gives CDR1 MDHEN, CDR2 SYDVKM. The CDR3 reads CASSSTGHFSNQPQHF. As DNA, the CDR3 is TGTGCCAGCAGTTCGACGGGACACTTTAGCAATCAGCCCCAGCATTTT.

CDR3 bases: TGTGCCAGCAGGGTCGTTCTTTCGGCCACAGTTTTCTTT. This encodes CASRVVLSATVFF. The chain employs TRBV6-5 and TRBJ1-1; D unclear. The CDR3 covers 13 residues. Trimming stripped 6 bases from V and 13 bases from J, with 21 bases between. Germline assignment: CDR1 MNHEY and CDR2 SVGAGI.

This rearrangement joins TRBV9 to TRBJ1-5; D gene unclear. Germline V gives CDR1 SGDLS, CDR2 YYNGEE. This CDR3 is built from 13 residues. V lost 0 bases to trimming and J lost 5 bases, with 6 bases between them. CDR3 DNA: TGTGCCAGCAGCGTAGGCCCGGATCAGCCCCAGCATTTT. It specifies CASSVGPDQPQHF.

This chain uses TRBV28 with TRBJ2-7; D gene ambiguous. Trimming stripped 9 bases from V and 3 bases from J, with 18 bases between. The CDR3 has 14 residues. Per the germline V gene, CDR1 is MDHEN and CDR2 is SYDVKM. CDR3 in DNA: TGTGCCAGTCAGCCCGGTCCTACTTTCTACGAGCAGTACTTC. This sequence encodes CASQPGPTFYEQYF.

This chain uses TRBV4-1 with TRBJ1-1; D gene unclear. Germline-derived CDR1 and CDR2 are MGHRA and YSYEKL. V lost 2 bases to trimming and J lost 1 base, with 11 bases between them. This CDR3 is built from 15 residues. CDR3 protein: CASSQHPHRNTEAFF. In DNA, the CDR3 is TGCGCCAGCAGCCAACATCCACACCGGAACACTGAAGCTTTCTTT.

The chain combines TRBV5-5 with TRBJ1-2; D uncertain. This CDR3 has 15 amino acids. Germline V gene data show CDR1 as SGHKS and CDR2 as YYEKEE (reference sequence). Trimming removed 5 bases from V and 0 bases from J, with 14 bases in between. CDR3 region: CASSPEPATNYGYTF. CDR3 sequence (DNA): TGTGCCAGCAGTCCCGAACCAGCCACTAACTATGGCTACACCTTC.

The chain employs TRBV7-9 and TRBJ2-5, with unresolved D. Between the trimmed V and J ends, which lost 2 bases and 5 bases, there was a span of 9 bases. This CDR3 contains 13 residues. CDR1 SEHNR and CDR2 FQNEAQ come from the germline V gene (reference sequence). In nucleotides, the CDR3 is TGTGCCAGCAGCTTACTGCAAAAGGAGACCCAGTACTTC. It encodes CASSLLQKETQYF.

This chain links TRBV9 with TRBJ2-2; 11 nucleotides line up with TRBD2. CDR3 size: 15 residues. Looked up from germline, CDR1 is SGDLS and CDR2 is YYNGEE. V was clipped by 0 bases and J by 9 bases; unmatched bases: 4. The CDR3 region has the DNA TGTGCCAGCAGCGTAGAGGCTAGCGGGAGGAGGGAGCTGTTTTTT. Its translation is CASSVEASGRRELFF. The whole variable domain, remainder taken from reference TRBV9 and TRBJ2-2, is DSGVTQTPKHLITATGQRVTLRCSPRSGDLSVYWYQQSLDQGLQFLIQYYNGEERAKGNILERFSAQQFPDLHSELNLSSLELGDSALYFCASSVEASGRRELFFGEGSRLTVL.

The CDR3 DNA reads as TGTGCCAGTAGTCGCGGGACCCGGAGATACAATGAGCAGTTCTTC. This gives the protein CASSRGTRRYNEQFF. The rearrangement joins TRBV19 to TRBJ2-1; TRBD2 is a possible D gene (6 bases). Germline V lookup: CDR1 LNHDA, CDR2 SQIVND (reference sequence). Trimming removed 5 bases from V and 4 bases from J, with 15 bases in between. The CDR3 spans 15 residues. Supplemented by reference TRBV19 and TRBJ2-1, the full variable domain reads DGGITQSPKYLFRKEGQNVTLSCEQNLNHDAMYWYRQDPGQGLRLIYYSQIVNDFQKGDIAEGYSVSREKKESFPLTVTSAQKNPTAFYLCASSRGTRRYNEQFFGPGTRLTVL.